The source of this T cell receptor beta chain is a study of T cells after yellow fever vaccination. Background on the study: Researchers used SMART-Seq v4 Ultra Low Input to prepare fractions that had low cell numbers. Study-wide findings and caveats: Repertoires sorted by FACS could include abundant clonotypes that are contaminants from the bulk population.

The trim removed 6 bases at V and 1 base at J, leaving 3 bases unmatched. Per germline, CDR1 LNHDA and CDR2 SQIVND (reference sequence). The CDR3 loop spans 15 amino acids. Each CDR3 protein gets one entry after TCRdb re-called the 5' RACE reads with MiXCR. In the table there are fewer than 100,000 distinct CDR3 sequences, under 7% of which are singletons. There are many counts of this clonotype. Its matching antigen is unknown. This receptor was identified in a man aged 18 to 29 who received the YFV17D yellow fever vaccine. Sequencing used CD8+ T cells sorted from PBMCs, obtained 10 days after the yellow fever booster vaccination. The chain is built from TRBV19 and TRBJ2-5; 12 bases line up with TRBD2. CDR3 nucleotides: TGTGCCAGTAGCACTAGCGGGGGGATCCAAGAGACCCAGTACTTC. Protein: CASSTSGGIQETQYF.